What follows are 14 T cell receptor beta chains derived from one specimen sequenced in a study of T cells after yellow fever vaccination. MiXCR, run by TCRdb on the 5' RACE reads, gives a single entry per CDR3 protein. The sample has 400,000 or so distinct CDR3 sequences, around 10% seen once; the top ten hold roughly 18%. The sample in question was PBMCs, obtained on the day of the first yellow fever vaccination. Every receptor here comes from a man in his late teens or twenties who received the YFV17D yellow fever vaccine.

The chain is built from TRBV4-3 and TRBJ2-1; TRBD2 agrees at 9 bases. This CDR3 is built from 17 residues. Trimming at V came to 1 base and at J to 9 bases, leaving 13 bases not matched to a gene. Germline loops: CDR1 LGHNA, CDR2 YSLEER. CDR3 DNA: TGCGCCAGCAGCCAAGGTTTCGGGCTAGCGGGGAGGGGTGAGCAGTTCTTC. It yields the protein CASSQGFGLAGRGEQFF.

This clonotype was seen more than once but under ten times. The chain has TRBV7-3 and TRBJ1-1; D may be TRBD1 (6 bases). CDR3 length: 17 residues. Germline V lookup: CDR1 SGHTA, CDR2 FQGTGA. Trimming took off 4 bases at V and 1 base at J, with 19 bases between the two ends. CDR3: CASSSHPGASGNTEAFF. In DNA form, the CDR3 reads TGTGCCAGCAGCTCCCACCCGGGGGCCTCTGGGAACACTGAAGCTTTCTTT.

The sample holds many counts of this clonotype. The chain links TRBV5-4 to TRBJ1-4; 7 bases line up with TRBD1. Trimming removed 0 bases from V and 4 bases from J; junction bases left unmatched: 0. The CDR3 runs to 14 residues. Germline V gene data show CDR1 as SGHNT and CDR2 as YYREEE (reference sequence). The chain's CDR3 is CASSLDRGNEKLFF. CDR3 nucleotide sequence: TGTGCCAGCAGCTTGGACAGGGGTAATGAAAAACTGTTTTTT.

This clonotype was picked up a small number of times. The J gene is TRBJ2-5, the V gene TRBV5-4; D not resolved. The germline V gene has CDR1 SGHNT and CDR2 YYREEE (reference sequence). This CDR3 has 14 residues. V was cut by 2 bases and J by 5 bases, with 13 bases left in between. The CDR3 DNA follows: TGTGCCAGCAGCTTCCAGGCGGCCAGGGAGACCCAGTACTTC. It is translated as CASSFQAARETQYF.

This clonotype was counted at least ten times. The V and J genes are TRBV29-1 and TRBJ2-2; D possibly corresponds to TRBD2 (5 bases). Germline V gene lookup returns CDR1 SQVTM and CDR2 ANQGSEA. V was cut by 5 bases and J by 0 bases, with 7 bases left in between. This CDR3 comprises 13 residues. The CDR3 DNA follows: TGCAGCGTTTTCGGGACGAACACCGGGGAGCTGTTTTTT. Translation gives CSVFGTNTGELFF.

This clonotype has more than one count but fewer than ten. The V gene is TRBV5-1, the J gene TRBJ2-2, with 10 bases identical to TRBD1. This CDR3 contains 16 residues. CDR1 is SGHRS and CDR2 is YFSETQ in the germline V gene. V gave up 1 base and J gave up 4 bases; unmatched junction bases: 4. The CDR3 loop reads CASSLKGTGATGELFF. The CDR3 nucleotides read TGCGCCAGCAGCTTGAAGGGGACAGGGGCCACCGGGGAGCTGTTTTTT.

V gene TRBV7-6 combines with J gene TRBJ1-1; D unclear. Trimming shortened V by 5 bases and J by 6 bases, and 16 bases separated the two germline ends. This CDR3 spans 14 amino acids. Germline loops: CDR1 SGHVS, CDR2 FNYEAQ. The CDR3 DNA reads as TGTGCCAGCAGCCTCGGACGGGGTGGGGCTGAAGCTTTCTTT. Translating gives CASSLGRGGAEAFF. Complete variable domain (other parts from reference TRBV7-6 and TRBJ1-1): GAGVSQSPRYKVTKRGQDVALRCDPISGHVSLYWYRQALGQGPEFLTYFNYEAQQDKSGLPNDRFSAERPEGSISTLTIQRTEQRDSAMYRCASSLGRGGAEAFFGQGTRLTVV.

This sequence joins TRBV28 and TRBJ1-5; no clear D gene. The CDR3 loop spans 16 amino acids. CDR1 MDHEN and CDR2 SYDVKM come from the germline V gene. V lost 3 bases and J lost 0, with 12 bases in between. In DNA, the CDR3 is TGTGCCAGCAGTTTTCCGCGCGGGAATAGCAATCAGCCCCAGCATTTT. This encodes CASSFPRGNSNQPQHF.

The chain employs TRBV4-1 and TRBJ1-2, with TRBD1 matching over 8 bases. J lost 3 bases, V lost 5 bases, and 8 bases had no gene match. This CDR3 is 15 amino acids long. The germline CDR1 and CDR2 sequences are MGHRA and YSYEKL. CDR3 sequence reads: CASSNRQGIHYGYTF. CDR3 bases: TGCGCCAGCAGCAATCGACAGGGGATCCACTATGGCTACACCTTC.

The chain links TRBV4-3 to TRBJ1-2; possible D gene TRBD1, 5 bases. V lost 0 bases and J 4 bases, leaving 12 bases between the germline ends. Germline assignment: CDR1 LGHNA and CDR2 YSLEER. CDR3 length: 15 amino acids. CDR3 amino acids: CASSQDPGATYGYTF. The CDR3 bases are TGCGCCAGCAGCCAAGATCCTGGGGCGACCTATGGCTACACCTTC.

This clonotype came up many times. The chain carries TRBV5-1 and TRBJ1-2; D gene uncertain. V lost 5 bases and J lost 2, with 10 bases in between. The CDR3 totals 13 residues. Germline V lookup: CDR1 SGHRS, CDR2 YFSETQ. CDR3 DNA: TGCGCCAGCAGGCCCCTATCCAACTATGGCTACACCTTC. It yields the protein CASRPLSNYGYTF.

The chain joins TRBV6-5 to TRBJ2-3; possibly TRBD1 for D (5 bases). Germline CDR1 and CDR2: MNHEY and SVGAGI. V lost 0 bases to trimming and J lost 2 bases, with 9 bases between them. The CDR3 is 15 residues long. This chain's CDR3 is CASSYSHRFTDTQYF. The CDR3 DNA follows: TGTGCCAGCAGTTACTCTCACAGGTTCACAGATACGCAGTATTTT.

The rearrangement links TRBV12-3 or TRBV12-4 to TRBJ2-3, with 8 bases matching TRBD2. The CDR3 runs to 16 residues. Trimming at V came to 3 bases and at J to 4 bases, leaving 9 bases not matched to a gene. DNA for the CDR3: TGTGCCAGCAGTTTGGGGAGCGGGGGTAGCGCAGATACGCAGTATTTT. It codes for CASSLGSGGSADTQYF.

This rearrangement joins TRBV15 to TRBJ2-7; D may be TRBD1 (5 bases). CDR1 is LNHNV, CDR2 YYDKDF, per germline (reference sequence). The V end lost 6 bases, the J end lost 2 bases, and 11 bases lay between the germline ends. The CDR3 loop spans 13 amino acids. Written as DNA, the CDR3 is TGTGCCACCAGTATAGACAGAACCTACGAGCAGTACGTC. Translation gives CATSIDRTYEQYV.